This is a list of T cell receptor beta chains from one sample in a study of PD-L1 blockade in urothelial cancer. Assay used: immunoSEQ multiplex PCR; TCRdb lists only in-frame clones, some missing. Among just under 40,000 clones listed, around 89% were seen once. Sample: PBMCs, taken around atezolizumab (anti-PD-L1) treatment. Receptors were obtained from a man between 60 and 75 years old with urothelial cancer. The CDR3 runs from the conserved cysteine through the conserved F or W. Each record gives: CDR3 protein, CDR3 DNA, clone size, V gene, J gene, D gene. The D gene is left open where the match is weak. Size is stated for part of the rows, as once, few or many counts, or as a class when the clone is expanded.

CDR3: CASRFGGKETQYF; DNA: TGTGCCAGCAGATTTGGAGGGAAAGAGACCCAGTACTTC; size: NA; V: TRBV5-4; J: TRBJ2-5; D: NA
CDR3: CASSVGDVIPGSNQPQHF; DNA: TGTGCCAGCAGCGTAGGTGACGTAATTCCAGGGAGCAATCAGCCCCAGCATTTT; size: once; V: TRBV9; J: TRBJ1-5; D: NA
CDR3: CASSSTSGGQNIQYF; DNA: TGCGCCAGCAGCTCGACTAGCGGGGGACAAAACATTCAGTACTTC; size: NA; V: TRBV5-1; J: TRBJ2-4; D: TRBD2
CDR3: CASSPTGRDQPQHF; DNA: TGTGCCAGTAGTCCTACAGGGAGGGATCAGCCCCAGCATTTT; size: NA; V: TRBV19; J: TRBJ1-5; D: NA
CDR3: CAIRTGGFTEAFF; DNA: TGTGCCATAAGGACGGGGGGGTTCACTGAAGCTTTCTTT; size: NA; V: TRBV10-3; J: TRBJ1-1; D: NA
CDR3: CSVEDTRGNYGYTF; DNA: TGCAGCGTTGAAGATACTCGGGGAAACTATGGCTACACCTTC; size: NA; V: TRBV29-1; J: TRBJ1-2; D: NA
CDR3: CAWSTDREGTEAFF; DNA: TGTGCCTGGAGTACGGACAGGGAGGGAACTGAAGCTTTCTTT; size: NA; V: TRBV30; J: TRBJ1-1; D: TRBD1
CDR3: CASSLPPDTDSYEQYF; DNA: TGTGCCAGCAGCTTACCCCCGGACACCGACTCCTACGAGCAGTACTTC; size: NA; V: TRBV11-2; J: TRBJ2-7; D: NA
CDR3: CASSTLAGGSYNEQFF; DNA: TGTGCCAGCAGCACACTAGCGGGAGGATCCTACAATGAGCAGTTCTTC; size: NA; V: TRBV7-2; J: TRBJ2-1; D: TRBD2
CDR3: CASTKTGSFTGELFF; DNA: TGTGCCAGCACGAAAACAGGGTCGTTCACCGGGGAGCTGTTTTTT; size: NA; V: TRBV6-6; J: TRBJ2-2; D: NA
CDR3: CSVETGTGGYTF; DNA: TGCAGCGTTGAGACAGGGACCGGTGGCTACACCTTC; size: NA; V: TRBV29-1; J: TRBJ1-2; D: TRBD1
CDR3: CASSLAGTANTGELFF; DNA: TGCGCCAGCAGCTTGGCCGGGACAGCGAACACCGGGGAGCTGTTTTTT; size: NA; V: TRBV5-1; J: TRBJ2-2; D: TRBD1
CDR3: CASRGAGQGVDGYTF; DNA: TGTGCCAGCAGAGGGGCGGGACAGGGGGTGGATGGCTACACCTTC; size: NA; V: TRBV2; J: TRBJ1-2; D: TRBD1
CDR3: CASSESPGQRGGEKLFF; DNA: TGTGCCAGCAGTGAATCCCCGGGACAGAGGGGTGGGGAAAAACTGTTTTTT; size: NA; V: TRBV25-1; J: TRBJ1-4; D: TRBD1
CDR3: CASSPVAGGAAGELFF; DNA: TGTGCCAGCAGCCCCGTAGCGGGGGGGGCGGCCGGGGAGCTGTTTTTT; size: NA; V: TRBV7-2; J: TRBJ2-2; D: TRBD2
CDR3: CASSVGRLSYEQYF; DNA: TGTGCCAGCAGCGTAGGGCGACTTTCCTACGAGCAGTACTTC; size: NA; V: TRBV9; J: TRBJ2-7; D: NA
CDR3: CASSQLGLKANYGYTF; DNA: TGTGCCAGCAGCCAATTAGGACTCAAAGCTAACTATGGCTACACCTTC; size: NA; V: TRBV14; J: TRBJ1-2; D: NA
CDR3: CAGGLAGTDTQYF; DNA: TGTGCCGGAGGACTAGCGGGAACAGATACGCAGTATTTT; size: NA; V: TRBV11-2; J: TRBJ2-3; D: TRBD2
CDR3: CASSGGSRSPLHF; DNA: TGTGCCAGTAGTGGGGGCTCACGATCACCCCTCCACTTT; size: NA; V: TRBV19; J: TRBJ1-6; D: NA
CDR3: CATKRSSYNEQFF; DNA: TGTGCCACCAAGCGGAGCTCCTACAATGAGCAGTTCTTC; size: once; V: TRBV2; J: TRBJ2-1; D: NA
CDR3: CASSESRGAGASLTQYF; DNA: TGTGCCAGCAGTGAATCCCGGGGAGCGGGGGCCTCTCTTACGCAGTATTTT; size: NA; V: TRBV25-1; J: TRBJ2-3; D: TRBD2
CDR3: CASSLRQGSTQYF; DNA: TGTGCCAGCAGCCTACGACAGGGGTCCACCCAGTACTTC; size: NA; V: TRBV6-5; J: TRBJ2-4; D: TRBD1